The 21 T cell receptor beta chains below come from one sample, sequenced in a study of shared clonotypes between healthy human individuals. Produced via immunoSEQ multiplex PCR; TCRdb's table is partial and in-frame only. Of about 1.1 million clones listed, around 78% were seen once; the top ten hold roughly 0.61%. Specimen: memory CD4+ T cells from PBMCs. Subset given: CD45RA-negative fraction. The receptors stem from a man in his late teens or twenties in good health. Some clones in this sample may be carry-over from other donors' samples.

This chain links TRBV5-6 with TRBJ2-5; weak D call: TRBD2 (6 bases). The CDR3 is 13 residues long. Trimming took off 5 bases at V and 6 bases at J, with 14 bases between the two ends. Germline V gene sequence: CDR1 SGHDT, CDR2 YYEEEE. The CDR3, as DNA: TGTGCCAGCAGGTGGACGGGCGGGAAGACCCAGTACTTC. Translation: CASRWTGGKTQYF. Filled out from reference TRBV5-6 and TRBJ2-5, the complete variable domain reads DAGVTQSPTHLIKTRGQQVTLRCSPKSGHDTVSWYQQALGQGPQFIFQYYEEEERQRGNFPDRFSGHQFPNYSSELNVNALLLGDSALYLCASRWTGGKTQYFGPGTRLLVL.

The CDR3 reads CASRRGIVNTEAFF. The CDR3 nucleotides are TGTGCCAGCAGGCGGGGTATTGTGAACACTGAAGCTTTCTTT. This chain links TRBV2 with TRBJ1-1; D unresolved. With 6 bases removed from V and 0 bases from J, the gap between germline ends came to 11 bases. Per germline, CDR1 SNHLY and CDR2 FYNNEI. This CDR3 has 14 amino acids.

The J gene is TRBJ2-4, the V gene TRBV9; 12 nucleotides line up with TRBD2. Looked up from germline, CDR1 is SGDLS and CDR2 is YYNGEE. Trimming cost V 2 bases and J 0 bases; bases outside gene matches: 18. This CDR3 is built from 22 residues. The CDR3 DNA follows: TGTGCCAGCAGCGTCGGGACCCCGACGGGACTAGCGGGCGATAAAGCCAAAAACATTCAGTACTTC. It encodes CASSVGTPTGLAGDKAKNIQYF.

The chain is built from TRBV27 and TRBJ2-3; no clear D. Deletions cut 4 bases from V and 0 bases from J, with 11 bases between. CDR1 MNHEY and CDR2 SMNVEV come from the germline V gene (reference sequence). The CDR3 sequence is 15 residues long. In DNA form, the CDR3 reads TGTGCCAGCAGTTCCTACGACACTAGCACAGATACGCAGTATTTT. Amino acids: CASSSYDTSTDTQYF.

This clone was seen just once. The J gene is TRBJ2-7, the V gene TRBV11-3; 9 bases align to TRBD2. Trimming at V came to 3 bases and at J to 3 bases, leaving 9 bases not matched to a gene. Germline values: CDR1 SGHNT, CDR2 YENEEA. The CDR3 loop spans 16 amino acids. CDR3 sequence reads: CASSFATLAGNYEQYF. The CDR3 bases are TGTGCCAGCAGCTTCGCGACCCTAGCGGGGAACTACGAGCAGTACTTC.

In the case of this clone: Other DNA sequences in this specimen translate into the identical CDR3. V is TRBV18 and J is TRBJ2-3; D gene uncertain. Looked up from germline, CDR1 is KGHSH and CDR2 is LQKENI. The CDR3 is 12 residues long. Trimming took off 3 bases at V and 6 bases at J, with 7 bases between the two ends. Written as DNA, the CDR3 is TGTGCCAGCTCACCGGCAGGTGATACGCAGTATTTT. Translation gives CASSPAGDTQYF.

The rearrangement uses TRBV28 and TRBJ1-2; weak D call: TRBD1 (5 bases). This CDR3 is built from 13 residues. Germline V lookup: CDR1 MDHEN, CDR2 SYDVKM. V was pared by 6 bases and J by 3 bases, with 11 bases between. The CDR3 loop reads CASRSGSDYGYTF. The CDR3 nucleotides read TGTGCCAGCAGGTCAGGGTCCGACTATGGCTACACCTTC.

V and J are TRBV7-3 and TRBJ2-1; D remains ambiguous. This CDR3 region has 12 residues. With 2 bases removed from V and 5 bases from J, the gap between germline ends came to 4 bases. CDR1 SGHTA and CDR2 FQGTGA come from the germline V gene. DNA of the CDR3: TGTGCCAGCAGCTTATCAGACAATGAGCAGTTCTTC. Translated, it gives CASSLSDNEQFF.

The rearrangement joins TRBV19 to TRBJ1-1, with D maybe TRBD1 (6 bases). V was pared by 4 bases and J by 0 bases, with 12 bases between. This CDR3 comprises 15 residues. Germline V CDR1 and CDR2: LNHDA, SQIVND (reference sequence). CDR3 bases: TGTGCCAGTAGTAGTACGGGACACCTGAACACTGAAGCTTTCTTT. Residues: CASSSTGHLNTEAFF.

As for this clone: A read error is likely here: a far larger clone is one base away. Distinct nucleotide sequences in the sample also encode this CDR3. The chain joins TRBV7-9 to TRBJ2-3; 7 nucleotides match TRBD1. The CDR3 totals 14 residues. Per the germline V gene, CDR1 is SEHNR and CDR2 is FQNEAQ (reference sequence). The CDR3 DNA reads TGTGCCAGCGATAAGGGACAGCACACAGATACGCAGTACTTT. Translation: CASDKGQHTDTQYF.

A few counts support this clone. The CDR3 DNA follows: TGCAGCGTTGAGAGGGCTAGCGGGAGGCCCTGGGAGACCCAGTACTTC. It specifies CSVERASGRPWETQYF. This chain connects TRBV29-1 to TRBJ2-5; the match to TRBD2 covers 11 bases. Germline CDR1 SQVTM, CDR2 ANQGSEA. This CDR3 is built from 16 residues. V lost 3 bases to trimming and J lost 5 bases; unmatched junction nucleotides: 11. Combining the CDR3 with reference TRBV29-1 and TRBJ2-5 gives the whole variable domain SAVISQKPSRDICQRGTSLTIQCQVDSQVTMMFWYRQQPGQSLTLIATANQGSEATYESGFVIDKFPISRPNLTFSTLTVSNMSPEDSSIYLCSVERASGRPWETQYFGPGTRLLVL.

There are a few counts of this clone. Other DNA sequences of this sample code for an identical CDR3. The chain combines TRBV29-1 with TRBJ1-1; no clear D. Germline loops: CDR1 SQVTM, CDR2 ANQGSEA. V was cut by 4 bases and J by 1 base, with 7 bases left in between. This CDR3 is built from 12 residues. The CDR3 sequence: CSVGSGNTEAFF. CDR3 DNA: TGCAGCGTTGGGTCGGGGAACACTGAAGCTTTCTTT. Full variable domain (missing parts from reference TRBV29-1 and TRBJ1-1): SAVISQKPSRDICQRGTSLTIQCQVDSQVTMMFWYRQQPGQSLTLIATANQGSEATYESGFVIDKFPISRPNLTFSTLTVSNMSPEDSSIYLCSVGSGNTEAFFGQGTRLTVV.

The chain is built from TRBV6-1 and TRBJ1-3; D unresolved. Between the trimmed V and J ends, which lost 6 bases and 2 bases, there was a span of 14 bases. Germline CDR1 is MNHNS and CDR2 is SASEGT. The CDR3 covers 15 residues. CDR3 sequence reads: CASSIKDGAGNTIYF. DNA for the CDR3: TGTGCCAGCAGCATAAAGGACGGAGCTGGAAACACCATATATTTT.

The genes are TRBV12-5 and TRBJ1-1; the D gene is possibly TRBD1 (5 bases). The CDR3 runs to 14 residues. Germline lookup yields CDR1 LGHNT and CDR2 FRNRAP. Trimming left V 5 bases short and J 1 base short, with 11 bases between. The DNA of the CDR3 is TGTGCTAGTGGTGGGACGGCAGCGAACACTGAAGCTTTCTTT. As protein: CASGGTAANTEAFF.

About this clone itself: A far larger clone is one nucleotide away, so this likely arose from a read error. The chain carries TRBV30 and TRBJ1-4, with 7 bases fitting TRBD1. Trimming cost V 5 bases and J 8 bases; bases outside gene matches: 11. This CDR3 comprises 14 residues. The germline V gene has CDR1 GTSNPN and CDR2 SVGIG (reference sequence). The CDR3 bases are TGTGCCTGGGGCCTAACAGGGGCAGAGGAAAAACTGTTTTTT. Translating gives CAWGLTGAEEKLFF.

The V call is TRBV6-5, the J call TRBJ2-6; D gene ambiguous. The CDR3 sequence is 15 residues long. Germline CDR1 reads MNHEY; CDR2 reads SVGAGI. The V and J ends lost 7 bases and 0 bases respectively, with 10 bases between them. The CDR3 protein is CASKMKPSGANVLTF. The CDR3 DNA is TGTGCCAGCAAGATGAAACCCTCTGGGGCCAACGTCCTGACTTTC.

The chain uses TRBV18 and TRBJ1-2; D possibly corresponds to TRBD1 (5 bases). Trimming removed 6 bases at V and 3 bases at J, with 14 bases between. From germline, CDR1 is KGHSH and CDR2 LQKENI. This CDR3 comprises 14 residues. CDR3 in DNA: TGTGCCAGCTCCCCGGGGACGGGGGACTATGGCTACACCTTC. Translating it yields CASSPGTGDYGYTF.

This clone showed up just once. V gene TRBV6-1 combines with J gene TRBJ2-3; no clear D gene. V gave up 3 bases and J gave up 3 bases, with 4 bases separating them. Germline-derived CDR1 and CDR2 are MNHNS and SASEGT. This CDR3 spans 12 amino acids. CDR3 sequence: CASSEETDTQYF. DNA for the CDR3: TGTGCCAGCAGTGAGGAAACAGATACGCAGTATTTT.

The CDR3 region is CASGLMDRRTDTQYF. The CDR3 region has the DNA TGTGCTAGTGGTTTGATGGACAGACGCACAGATACGCAGTATTTT. The chain is built from TRBV12-5 and TRBJ2-3, with D possibly matching TRBD1 (6 bases). V was shortened by 2 bases and J by 1 base, with 10 bases between the two germline ends. Germline V gene lookup returns CDR1 LGHNT and CDR2 FRNRAP. The CDR3 covers 15 residues.

A note on this clone: Within the sample, other DNA sequences also encode this same CDR3. The V gene is TRBV5-1, the J gene TRBJ1-5; D is unclear. Germline V gene data show CDR1 as SGHRS and CDR2 as YFSETQ. The CDR3 is 13 amino acids. V dropped 3 bases and J dropped 0 bases, with 4 bases sitting between them. Written as DNA, the CDR3 is TGCGCCAGCAGCTACGATAGCAATCAGCCCCAGCATTTT. It is translated as CASSYDSNQPQHF.

The rearrangement joins TRBV6-5 to TRBJ2-1; maybe TRBD1 (6 bases). Germline assignment: CDR1 MNHEY and CDR2 SVGAGI. V lost 0 bases to trimming and J lost 5 bases, with 14 bases between them. This CDR3 has 16 amino acids. The CDR3 here is CASSYSRVAGDNEQFF. The CDR3 DNA sequence: TGTGCCAGCAGTTACTCGAGGGTCGCAGGGGACAATGAGCAGTTCTTC.